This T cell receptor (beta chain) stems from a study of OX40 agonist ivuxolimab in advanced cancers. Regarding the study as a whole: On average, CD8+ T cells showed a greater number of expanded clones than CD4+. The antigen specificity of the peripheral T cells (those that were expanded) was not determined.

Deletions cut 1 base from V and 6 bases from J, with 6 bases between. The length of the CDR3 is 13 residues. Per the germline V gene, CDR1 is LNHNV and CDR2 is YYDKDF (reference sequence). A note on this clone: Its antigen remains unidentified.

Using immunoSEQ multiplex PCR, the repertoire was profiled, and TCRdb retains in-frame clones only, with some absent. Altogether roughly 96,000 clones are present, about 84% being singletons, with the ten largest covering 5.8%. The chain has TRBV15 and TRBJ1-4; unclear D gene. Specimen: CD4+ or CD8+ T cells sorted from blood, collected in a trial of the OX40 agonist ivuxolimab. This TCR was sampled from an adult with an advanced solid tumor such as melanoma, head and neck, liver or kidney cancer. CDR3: CATSRGFDEKLFF. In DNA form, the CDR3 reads TGTGCCACCAGCAGAGGGTTTGATGAAAAACTGTTTTTT.